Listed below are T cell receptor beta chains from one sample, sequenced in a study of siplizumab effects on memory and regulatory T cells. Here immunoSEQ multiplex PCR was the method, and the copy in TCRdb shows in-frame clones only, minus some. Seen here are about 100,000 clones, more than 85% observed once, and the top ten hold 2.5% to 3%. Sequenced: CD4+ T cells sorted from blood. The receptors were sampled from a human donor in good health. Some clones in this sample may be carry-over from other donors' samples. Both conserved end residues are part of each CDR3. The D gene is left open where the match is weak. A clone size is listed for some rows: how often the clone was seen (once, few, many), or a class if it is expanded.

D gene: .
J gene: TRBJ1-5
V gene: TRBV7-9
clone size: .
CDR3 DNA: TGTGCCAGCAGCTTAGGTGGGATGGGGCATCAGCCCCAGCATTTT
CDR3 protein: CASSLGGMGHQPQHF

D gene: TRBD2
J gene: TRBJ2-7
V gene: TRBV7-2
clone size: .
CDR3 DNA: TGTGCCAGCAGCTCGACCCAACTAGCGGGAGGGTCCTACGAGCAGTACTTC
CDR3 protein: CASSSTQLAGGSYEQYF

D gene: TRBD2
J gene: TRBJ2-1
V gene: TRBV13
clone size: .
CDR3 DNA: TGTGCCAGCAGCACCGGGACTAGCGGGGCCTACAATGAGCAGTTCTTC
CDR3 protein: CASSTGTSGAYNEQFF

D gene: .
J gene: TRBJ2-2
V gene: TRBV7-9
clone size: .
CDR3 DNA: TGTGCCAGCAGCATTCCCACCGGGGAGCTGTTTTTT
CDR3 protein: CASSIPTGELFF

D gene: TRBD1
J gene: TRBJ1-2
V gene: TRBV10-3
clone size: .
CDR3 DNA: TGTGCCATCAGTGAGTCCGGACAGGTACACTATGGCTACACCTTC
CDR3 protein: CAISESGQVHYGYTF

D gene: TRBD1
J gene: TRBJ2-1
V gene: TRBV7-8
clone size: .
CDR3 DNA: TGTGCCAGCAGCGCGTACTCCGGGACAGGGCCCAAATCCCAACCCTACAATGAGCAGTTCTTC
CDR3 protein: CASSAYSGTGPKSQPYNEQFF

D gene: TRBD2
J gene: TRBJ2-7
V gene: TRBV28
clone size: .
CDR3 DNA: TGTGCCAGCACCAAAACTAGCGGGGGGGCCTACGAGCAGTACTTC
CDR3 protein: CASTKTSGGAYEQYF

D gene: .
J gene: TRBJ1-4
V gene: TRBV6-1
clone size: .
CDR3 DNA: TGTGCCAGCAGTGAATTTCGGGAAACTAATGAAAAACTGTTTTTT
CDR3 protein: CASSEFRETNEKLFF

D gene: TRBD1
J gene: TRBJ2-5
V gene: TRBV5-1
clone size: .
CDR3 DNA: TGCGCCAGCAGCTATACGACAGGGGGTTTACAAGGGACCCAGTACTTC
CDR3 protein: CASSYTTGGLQGTQYF

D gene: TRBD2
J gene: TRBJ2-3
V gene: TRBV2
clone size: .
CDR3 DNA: TGTGCCAGCAAGAGCGGGAGGACAGATACGCAGTATTTT
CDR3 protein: CASKSGRTDTQYF

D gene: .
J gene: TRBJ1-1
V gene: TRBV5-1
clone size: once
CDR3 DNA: TGCGCCAGCAGCTTGTACTCGACGGCGGAAGCTTTCTTT
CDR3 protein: CASSLYSTAEAFF

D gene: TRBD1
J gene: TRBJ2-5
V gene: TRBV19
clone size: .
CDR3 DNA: TGTGCCAGTAGTCCAGGGGACAGGGGGCTTTTTGAGACCCAGTACTTC
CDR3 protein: CASSPGDRGLFETQYF

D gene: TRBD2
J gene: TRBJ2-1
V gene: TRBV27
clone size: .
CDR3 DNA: TGTGCCAGCAGTATAGGACTAGCGGGACCTTACAATGAGCAGTTCTTC
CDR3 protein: CASSIGLAGPYNEQFF

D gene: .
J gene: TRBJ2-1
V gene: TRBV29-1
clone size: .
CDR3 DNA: TGCAGCGCCCTGAGAGGTAATGAGCAGTTCTTC
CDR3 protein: CSALRGNEQFF

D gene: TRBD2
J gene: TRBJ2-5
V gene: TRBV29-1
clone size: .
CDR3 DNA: TGCAGCGTTGACGGGACTAGCGGGAGTTATGAGACCCAGTACTTC
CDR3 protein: CSVDGTSGSYETQYF

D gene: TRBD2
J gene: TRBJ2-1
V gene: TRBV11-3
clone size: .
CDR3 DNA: TGTGCCAGCAGCCTTCGGAGCGGGGGGGTTAATGAGCAGTTCTTC
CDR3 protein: CASSLRSGGVNEQFF

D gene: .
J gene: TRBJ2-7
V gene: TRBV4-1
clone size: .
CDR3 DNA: TGCGCCAGCAGCCTTGGGACGGTCTCCTACGAGCAGTACTTC
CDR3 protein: CASSLGTVSYEQYF

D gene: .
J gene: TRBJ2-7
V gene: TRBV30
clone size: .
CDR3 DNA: TGTGCCTCTACCCGGGACGGATCTTACGAGCAGTACTTC
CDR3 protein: CASTRDGSYEQYF

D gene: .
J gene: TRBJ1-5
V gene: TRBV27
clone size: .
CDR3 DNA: TGTGCCAGCAGTTTTAGGTTAGACCAGCCCCAGCATTTT
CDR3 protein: CASSFRLDQPQHF

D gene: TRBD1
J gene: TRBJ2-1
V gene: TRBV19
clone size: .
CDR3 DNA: TGTGCCAGTAGTTTCTTTAGGGACAGCAATGAGCAGTTCTTC
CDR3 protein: CASSFFRDSNEQFF

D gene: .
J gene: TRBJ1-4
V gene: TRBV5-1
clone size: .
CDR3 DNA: TGCGCCAGCAGCTTGAGCCCAGGGAATGAAAAACTGTTTTTT
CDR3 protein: CASSLSPGNEKLFF

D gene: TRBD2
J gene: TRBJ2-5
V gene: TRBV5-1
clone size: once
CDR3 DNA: TGCGCCAGCAGCCCGGCGGGGGTCAGAATGAGAGAGACCCAGTACTTC
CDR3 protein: CASSPAGVRMRETQYF

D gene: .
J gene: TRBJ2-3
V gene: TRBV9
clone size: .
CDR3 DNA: TGTGCCAGCAGCGTAGGGGGAACTCTCGAGGCCCCAGATACGCAGTATTTT
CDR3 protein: CASSVGGTLEAPDTQYF

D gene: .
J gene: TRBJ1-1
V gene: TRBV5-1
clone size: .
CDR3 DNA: TGCGCCAGCAGCTTTGAAGGGCCTGAAGCTTTCTTT
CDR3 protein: CASSFEGPEAFF

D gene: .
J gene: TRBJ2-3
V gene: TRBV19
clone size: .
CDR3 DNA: TGTGCCAGTAATTCCGGCGGGACGCCGACTACGCAGTATTTT
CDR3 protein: CASNSGGTPTTQYF

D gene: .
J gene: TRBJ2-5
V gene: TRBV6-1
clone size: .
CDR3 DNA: TGTGCCAGCAGTGAATTTGGGAGGATCCAAGAGACCCAGTACTTC
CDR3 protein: CASSEFGRIQETQYF

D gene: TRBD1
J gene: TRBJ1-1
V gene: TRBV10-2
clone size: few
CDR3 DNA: TGCGCCAGCAGGTTCGACAGGGGAGAGGTAGCTTTCTTT
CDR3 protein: CASRFDRGEVAFF

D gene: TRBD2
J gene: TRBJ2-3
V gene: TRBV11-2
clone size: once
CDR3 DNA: TGTGCCAGCAGCTCACGAGCGGGAGTGGGGGATACGCAGTATTTT
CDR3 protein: CASSSRAGVGDTQYF

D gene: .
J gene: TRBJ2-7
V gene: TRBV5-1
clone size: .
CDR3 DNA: TGCGCCAGCAGCTTGGCCGGGGGAGAAGTCTCCGAGCAGTACTTC
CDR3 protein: CASSLAGGEVSEQYF

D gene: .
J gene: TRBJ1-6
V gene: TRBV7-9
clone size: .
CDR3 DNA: TGTGCCAGCAGCATAGGGGAGTCACCCCTCCACTTT
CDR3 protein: CASSIGESPLHF

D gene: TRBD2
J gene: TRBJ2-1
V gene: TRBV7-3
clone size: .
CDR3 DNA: TGTGCCAGCAGCCCCGGACTAGCGGGCTACAATGAGCAGTTCTTC
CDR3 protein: CASSPGLAGYNEQFF

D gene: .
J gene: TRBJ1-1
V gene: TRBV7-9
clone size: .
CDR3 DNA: TGTGCCAGCAGTTCTACAGGGAGAAGCACTGAAGCTTTCTTT
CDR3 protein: CASSSTGRSTEAFF

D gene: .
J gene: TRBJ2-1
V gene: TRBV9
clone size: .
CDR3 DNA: TGTGCCAGCAGCGTAGGGCAGGCTTACAATGAGCAGTTCTTC
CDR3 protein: CASSVGQAYNEQFF

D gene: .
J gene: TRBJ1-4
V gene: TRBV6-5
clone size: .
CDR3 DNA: TGTGCCAGCAGTCCCCGCCAGGGAGTTGAAAAACTGTTTTTT
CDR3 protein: CASSPRQGVEKLFF

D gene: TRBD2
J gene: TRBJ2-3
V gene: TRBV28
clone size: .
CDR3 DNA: TGTGCCAGCAGTTTCTCTAGCGGGAGAACAGATACGCAGTATTTT
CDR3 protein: CASSFSSGRTDTQYF

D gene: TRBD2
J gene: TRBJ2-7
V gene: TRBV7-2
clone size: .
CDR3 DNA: TGTGCCAGCAGCTTACAGACTAGCGGGAGTCTATACGAGCAGTACTTC
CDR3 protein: CASSLQTSGSLYEQYF

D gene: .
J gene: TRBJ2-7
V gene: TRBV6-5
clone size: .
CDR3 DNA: TGTGCCACCCTCCGACAGGATGTGTACTTC
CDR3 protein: CATLRQDVYF

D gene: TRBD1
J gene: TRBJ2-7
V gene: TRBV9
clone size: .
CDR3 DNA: TGTGCCAGCAGCACTTCCGACAGGGGGCACGAGCAGTACTTC
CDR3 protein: CASSTSDRGHEQYF

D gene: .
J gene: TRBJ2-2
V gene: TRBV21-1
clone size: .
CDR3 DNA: TGTGCCAGCAGACGAGGGGGTCGGGGCACCGGGGAGCTGTTTTTT
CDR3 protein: CASRRGGRGTGELFF

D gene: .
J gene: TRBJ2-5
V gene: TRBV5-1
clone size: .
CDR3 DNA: TGCGCCAGCAGCCCCCCGGGGGAGACCCAGTACTTC
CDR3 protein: CASSPPGETQYF

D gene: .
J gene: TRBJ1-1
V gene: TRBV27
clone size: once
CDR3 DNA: TGTGCCAGCAGTTTGGTCGGGGGTAGTGTGAACACTGAAGCTTTCTTT
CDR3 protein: CASSLVGGSVNTEAFF

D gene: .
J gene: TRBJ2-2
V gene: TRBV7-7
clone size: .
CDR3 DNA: TGTGCTAGCAGCTTGGGGAACACCGGGGAGCTGTTTTTT
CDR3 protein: CASSLGNTGELFF

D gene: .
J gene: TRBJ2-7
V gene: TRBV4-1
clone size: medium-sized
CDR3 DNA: TGCGCCAGCAGCCCGGATTTGCTGGAGCAGTACTTC
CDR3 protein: CASSPDLLEQYF

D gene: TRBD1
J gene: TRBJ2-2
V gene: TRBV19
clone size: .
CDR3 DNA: TGTGCCAGTAGTACGGGACAGGGTTCCGGGGAGCTGTTTTTT
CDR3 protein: CASSTGQGSGELFF

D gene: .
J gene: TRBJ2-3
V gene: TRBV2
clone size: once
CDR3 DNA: TGTGCCAGCAGTGTTTGGTCAACCGGCGGTTTGGATACGCAGTATTTT
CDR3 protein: CASSVWSTGGLDTQYF

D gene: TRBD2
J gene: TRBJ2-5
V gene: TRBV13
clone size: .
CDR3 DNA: TGTGCCAGCGGGGCGGGAGGGGTATCGGAGACCCAGTACTTC
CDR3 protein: CASGAGGVSETQYF